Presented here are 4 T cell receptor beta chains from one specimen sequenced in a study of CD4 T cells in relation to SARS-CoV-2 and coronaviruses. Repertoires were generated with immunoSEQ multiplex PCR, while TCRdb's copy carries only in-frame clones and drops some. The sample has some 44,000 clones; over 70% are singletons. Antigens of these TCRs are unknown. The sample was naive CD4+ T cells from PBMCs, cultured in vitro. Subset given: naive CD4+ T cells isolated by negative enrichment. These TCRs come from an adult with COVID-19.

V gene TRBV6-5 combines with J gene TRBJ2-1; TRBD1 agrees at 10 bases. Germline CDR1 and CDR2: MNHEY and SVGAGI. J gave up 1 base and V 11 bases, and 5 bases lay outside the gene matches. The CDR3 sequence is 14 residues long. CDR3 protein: CAAQGQGSYNEQFF. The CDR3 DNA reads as TGTGCCGCCCAGGGACAGGGGTCCTACAATGAGCAGTTCTTC.

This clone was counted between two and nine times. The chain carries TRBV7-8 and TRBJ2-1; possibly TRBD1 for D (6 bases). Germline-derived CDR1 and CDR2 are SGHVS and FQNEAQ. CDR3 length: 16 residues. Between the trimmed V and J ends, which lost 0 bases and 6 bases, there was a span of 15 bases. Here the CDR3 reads CASSLARLAGANEQFF. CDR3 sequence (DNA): TGTGCCAGCAGCTTAGCGAGATTGGCAGGGGCCAATGAGCAGTTCTTC.

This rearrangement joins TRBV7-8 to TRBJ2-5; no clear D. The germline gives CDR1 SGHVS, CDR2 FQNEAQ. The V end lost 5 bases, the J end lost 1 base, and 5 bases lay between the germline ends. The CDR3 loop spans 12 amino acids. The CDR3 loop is CASSRAQETQYF. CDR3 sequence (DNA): TGTGCCAGCAGCAGGGCCCAAGAGACCCAGTACTTC.

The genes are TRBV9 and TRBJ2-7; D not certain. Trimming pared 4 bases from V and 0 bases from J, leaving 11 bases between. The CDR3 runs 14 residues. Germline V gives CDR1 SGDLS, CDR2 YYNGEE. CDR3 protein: CASSPRTPSYEQYF. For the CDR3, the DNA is TGTGCCAGCAGCCCCCGAACCCCCTCCTACGAGCAGTACTTC.